This T cell receptor (beta chain) was profiled in a study of cytomegalovirus exposure and HLA in healthy donors. Overall study findings and caveats: Common viral pathogens seemed, in a later analysis, to connect with several of the most significant clusters. Sequencing likely produced, as an artifact, a cluster of highly shared sequence variants. Prior analysis indicated that the majority of TCR beta V segments exhibited productivity approximately 87% or approximately 30% of the time.

This clone was observed once. Antigen: not known. With 60 Vbeta and 13 Jbeta primers, the PCR was carried out. TCRdb's table, derived via immunoSEQ multiplex PCR, lists solely in-frame clones and lacks some. Here the sample spans some 120,000 clones, over 70% being singletons. CDR1 is MNHEY and CDR2 is SMNVEV in the germline V gene (reference sequence). The junction had 9 bases not matched to a gene; V was cut back by 0 bases and J by 0 bases. The CDR3 is 18 residues long. The source material was PBMCs. This clonotype was obtained from a woman aged 45-60 years in good health and CMV-seropositive. The chain links TRBV27 to TRBJ2-7, with TRBD2 identical over 9 bases. The CDR3 bases are TGTGCCAGCAGTTTATCGATTCCTAGCGGGGCGGTCTCCTACGAGCAGTACTTC. Amino acid sequence: CASSLSIPSGAVSYEQYF.